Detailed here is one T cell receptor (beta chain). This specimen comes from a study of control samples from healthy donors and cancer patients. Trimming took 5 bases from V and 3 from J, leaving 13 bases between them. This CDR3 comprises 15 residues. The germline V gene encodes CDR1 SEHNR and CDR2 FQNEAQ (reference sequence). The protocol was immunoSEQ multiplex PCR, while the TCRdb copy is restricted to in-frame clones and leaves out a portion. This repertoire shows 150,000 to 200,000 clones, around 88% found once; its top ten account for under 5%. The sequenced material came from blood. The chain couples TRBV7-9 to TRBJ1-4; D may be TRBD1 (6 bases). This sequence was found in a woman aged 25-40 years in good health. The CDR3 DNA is TGTGCCAGCAGCCCAGTGGGGGCTGCTAATGAAAAACTGTTTTTT. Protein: CASSPVGAANEKLFF.